The entry below gives a single T cell receptor (beta chain) sequence along with its context. Its matching antigen is unknown. Assay: immunoSEQ multiplex PCR; the TCRdb copy retains only in-frame clones and omits some. The sample lists approximately 74,000 clones; around 92% were seen once. These data originate in a study of graft-versus-host responses after intestinal transplantation. Across the whole study: All recipients were transplanted with multivisceral, liver-intestinal, or isolated intestinal grafts. Anti-thymocyte globulin was used for induction in all recipients, who then took tacrolimus and steroids for approximately three years. Study-wide points: The presence of high graft-versus-host to host-versus-graft clonal ratios in allografts characterized patients with graft-donor T cell macrochimerism. Investigators detected GvH clones in recipient marrow, with some emerging earlier in ileum or blood.

J was trimmed by 2 bases and V by 6 bases; bases with no gene match: 3. The germline gives CDR1 SNHLY, CDR2 FYNNEI. There are 13 residues in the CDR3. The source was PBMCs, collected 98 days after intestinal transplantation. The clonotype originates from a human patient who received an intestinal transplant, so some T cells may come from the graft donor. The chain is built from TRBV2 and TRBJ2-7; 8 bases match TRBD1. The CDR3 loop is CASSRQGPYEQYF. CDR3 sequence (DNA): TGTGCCAGCAGCAGACAGGGGCCCTACGAGCAGTACTTC.